A few counts support the clone carrying this TCR beta chain. This sample was included in a study of regulatory T cells in long-lasting Graves disease. The CDR3 loop spans 15 amino acids. Germline-derived CDR1 and CDR2 are MGHRA and YSYEKL. V lost 0 bases and J lost 1, with 9 bases in between. Time point in this sample: newly diagnosed GD, antithyroid drugs for less than 3 months. TCR sequences were obtained from RNA taken from PBMCs. Arm-PCR with iRepertoire HTBI primers amplified the CDR3 regions for these TCR beta libraries. Original handling: Samples revealed 50 to 75 TRBV and 14 TRBJ segments. TCRdb fed the multiplex PCR reads into MiXCR, producing one record per CDR3 protein. The V and J calls come from TCRdb's annotation, not from the publication. The table shows over 500,000 distinct CDR3 sequences, with more than 15% occurring only once. These same records also appear under a second study, on T cells in Graves' hyperthyroidism and ophthalmopathy.

The starting material was peripheral blood mononuclear cells (PBMCs), obtained at new diagnosis, from a patient treated with antithyroid drugs. The chain employs TRBV4-1 and TRBJ1-2; D ambiguous. This receptor was identified in a young man with Graves disease. CDR3 residues: CASSQESALNYGYTF. CDR3 nucleotide sequence: TGCGCCAGCAGCCAAGAGTCAGCCCTTAACTATGGCTACACCTTC.